This entry concerns a single T cell receptor beta chain. Its antigen is as yet unknown. The TCR alpha and TCR beta cDNA libraries, bearing sample barcodes and UMIs, were generated by 5'RACE using constant-segment primers. TCRdb reanalysed the 5' RACE reads using MiXCR and keeps one entry per CDR3 protein. The sample yields roughly 560,000 distinct CDR3 sequences, just over 20% seen once. From germline, CDR1 is SGHVS and CDR2 FNYEAQ. Trimming left V 2 bases short and J 0 bases short, with 14 bases between. CDR3 length equals 17 residues. This entry comes from a study of T-cell memory formation after mild COVID-19. The study, taken as a whole, reports: Pre-infection memory held some responding clones, suggesting pre-existing cross-reactive T cells responded.

The TCR comes from an adult woman who had mild COVID-19 (a few samples of this study predate the infection). Cell type and time point are not known. The sample consisted of PBMCs or a T cell subset sorted from them (not recorded which). The gene calls are TRBV7-6 and TRBJ2-1, with D unresolved. The CDR3 region is CASSLTGSRSSYNEQFF. DNA of the CDR3: TGTGCCAGCAGCTTAACGGGCTCGAGGAGCTCCTACAATGAGCAGTTCTTC. Full variable domain (rest looked up from reference TRBV7-6 and TRBJ2-1): GAGVSQSPRYKVTKRGQDVALRCDPISGHVSLYWYRQALGQGPEFLTYFNYEAQQDKSGLPNDRFSAERPEGSISTLTIQRTEQRDSAMYRCASSLTGSRSSYNEQFFGPGTRLTVL.